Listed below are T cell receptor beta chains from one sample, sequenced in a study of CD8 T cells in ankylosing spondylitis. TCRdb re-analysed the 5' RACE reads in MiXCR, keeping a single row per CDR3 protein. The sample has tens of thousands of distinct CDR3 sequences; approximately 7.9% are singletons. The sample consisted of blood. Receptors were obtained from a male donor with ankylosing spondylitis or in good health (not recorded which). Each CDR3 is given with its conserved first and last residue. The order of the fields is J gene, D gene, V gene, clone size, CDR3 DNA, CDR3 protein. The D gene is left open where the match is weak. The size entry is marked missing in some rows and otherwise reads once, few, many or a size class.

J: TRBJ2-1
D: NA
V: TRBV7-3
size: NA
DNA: TGTGCCAGCAGCTTTAACGGGGCACCCAATGAGCAGTTCTTC
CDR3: CASSFNGAPNEQFF

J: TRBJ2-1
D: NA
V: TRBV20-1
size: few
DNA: TGCAGTGCTTGGGGGACCTACAATGAGCAGTTCTTC
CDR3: CSAWGTYNEQFF

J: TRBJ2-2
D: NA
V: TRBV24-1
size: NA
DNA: TGTGCCACCAGCGCCCAGGGATACACCGGGGAGCTGTTTTTT
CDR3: CATSAQGYTGELFF

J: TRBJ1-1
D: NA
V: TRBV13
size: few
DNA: TGTGCCAGCAGCTCCAACAAGAACACTGAAGCTTTCTTT
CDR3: CASSSNKNTEAFF

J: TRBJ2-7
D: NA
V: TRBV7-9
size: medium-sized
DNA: TGTGCCAGCAGCGCCCCGGAGGATTACGAGCAGTACTTC
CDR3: CASSAPEDYEQYF

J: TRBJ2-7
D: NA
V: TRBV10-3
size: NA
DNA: TGTGCCATCAGTGACCTATCCGAGCAGTACTTC
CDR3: CAISDLSEQYF

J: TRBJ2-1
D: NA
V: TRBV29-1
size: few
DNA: TGCAGCGTTGTCGGCGGGGGCGTGTATGAGCAGTTCTTC
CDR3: CSVVGGGVYEQFF

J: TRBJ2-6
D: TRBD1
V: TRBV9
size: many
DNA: TGTGCCAGCAGCGAGACAGGGATGGACTCTGGGGCCAACGTCCTGACTTTC
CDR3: CASSETGMDSGANVLTF

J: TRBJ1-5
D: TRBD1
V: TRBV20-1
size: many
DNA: TGCAGTGCTCGGACAGGGATTGGAGGATATCAGCCCCAGCATTTT
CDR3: CSARTGIGGYQPQHF

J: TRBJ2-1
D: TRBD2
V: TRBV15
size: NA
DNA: TGTGCCACCAGCAGACCTATATCCCCTAGCGGGGGTTACAATGAGCAGTTCTTC
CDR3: CATSRPISPSGGYNEQFF

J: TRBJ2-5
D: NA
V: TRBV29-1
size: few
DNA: TGCAGCGTTGGAGTCAGTCGCGGTGAGACCCAGTACTTC
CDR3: CSVGVSRGETQYF

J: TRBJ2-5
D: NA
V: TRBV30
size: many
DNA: TGTGCCTGGACGGGCGGGGAAAAGACCCAGTACTTC
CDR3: CAWTGGEKTQYF

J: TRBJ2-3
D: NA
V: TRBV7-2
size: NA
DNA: TGTGCCAGCAGCTTAGGAGGTTTTAGCACAGATACGCAGTATTTT
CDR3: CASSLGGFSTDTQYF

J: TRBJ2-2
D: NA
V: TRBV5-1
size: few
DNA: TGCGCCAGCAGCTCAGAGGGGGCCGGGGAGCTGTTTTTT
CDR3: CASSSEGAGELFF

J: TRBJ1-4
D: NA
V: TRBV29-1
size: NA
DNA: TGCAGCGTTGCAGGTGATGAAAAACTGTTTTTT
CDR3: CSVAGDEKLFF

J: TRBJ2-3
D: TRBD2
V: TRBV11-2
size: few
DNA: TGTGCCAGCAGCTTAGCGGGACTAAGCACAGATACGCAGTATTTT
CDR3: CASSLAGLSTDTQYF

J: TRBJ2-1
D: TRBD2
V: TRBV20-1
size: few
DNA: TGCAGTGCTAAGAGCGGGAGGCTATACAATGAGCAGTTCTTC
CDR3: CSAKSGRLYNEQFF

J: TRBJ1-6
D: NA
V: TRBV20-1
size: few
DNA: TGCAGTGCTAGAGTCTCATATAATTCACCCCTCCACTTT
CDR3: CSARVSYNSPLHF

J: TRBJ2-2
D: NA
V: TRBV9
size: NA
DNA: TGTGCCAGCAGCGTAGGCGCGGGGAACACCGGGGAGCTGTTTTTT
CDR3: CASSVGAGNTGELFF

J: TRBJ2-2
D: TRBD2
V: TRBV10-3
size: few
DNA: TGTGCCATCAGGGGCGGACTAGCGGGACAGAACACCGGGGAGCTGTTTTTT
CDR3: CAIRGGLAGQNTGELFF

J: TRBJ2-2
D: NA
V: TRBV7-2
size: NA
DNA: TGTGCCAGCAGCTTAAGGCGGACCACCGGGGAGCTGTTTTTT
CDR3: CASSLRRTTGELFF

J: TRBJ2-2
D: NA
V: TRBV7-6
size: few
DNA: TGTGCCAGCAGCTTAGCGATCTACACCGGGGAGCTGTTTTTT
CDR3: CASSLAIYTGELFF

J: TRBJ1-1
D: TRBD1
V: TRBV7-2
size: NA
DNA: TGTGCCAGCAGCTCCCTTGGGACAGAGAACACTGAAGCTTTCTTT
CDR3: CASSSLGTENTEAFF

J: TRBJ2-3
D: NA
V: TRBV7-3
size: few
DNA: TGTGCCAGCAGCTCGACCCTAAGGGCGCAGTATTTT
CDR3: CASSSTLRAQYF

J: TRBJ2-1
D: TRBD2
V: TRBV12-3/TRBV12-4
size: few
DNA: TGTGCCAGCAGCCCAAACGCGGGAGGGTACAATGAGCAGTTCTTC
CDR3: CASSPNAGGYNEQFF

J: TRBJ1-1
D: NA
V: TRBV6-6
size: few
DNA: TGTGCCAGCAGTTACCGTCATGAAGCTTTCTTT
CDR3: CASSYRHEAFF

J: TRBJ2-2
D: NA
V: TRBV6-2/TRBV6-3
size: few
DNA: TGTGCCAGCAGCCAAGCGACAGGAGAGAACACCGGGGAGCTGTTTTTT
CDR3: CASSQATGENTGELFF

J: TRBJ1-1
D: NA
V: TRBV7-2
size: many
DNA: TGTGCCAGCAGCTTAGCCCACAGGACTGAAGCTTTCTTT
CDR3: CASSLAHRTEAFF

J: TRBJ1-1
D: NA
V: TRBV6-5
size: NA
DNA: TGTGCCAGCAGTCCAAGTCAGGGGCGAGGCACTGAAGCTTTCTTT
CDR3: CASSPSQGRGTEAFF

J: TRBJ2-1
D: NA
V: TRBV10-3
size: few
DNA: TGTGCCATCAGCAGGGGAGATGGCTACAATGAGCAGTTCTTC
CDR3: CAISRGDGYNEQFF

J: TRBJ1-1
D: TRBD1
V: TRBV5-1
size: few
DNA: TGCGCCAGCAGCTTGGAGGGACAGATGAACACTGAAGCTTTCTTT
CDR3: CASSLEGQMNTEAFF

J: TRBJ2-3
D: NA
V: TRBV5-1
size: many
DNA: TGCGCCAGCAGCTTGGATGGCAGACCCACAGATACGCAGTATTTT
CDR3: CASSLDGRPTDTQYF

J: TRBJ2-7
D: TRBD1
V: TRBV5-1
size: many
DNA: TGCGCCAGCAGCTGGACAGGGACCCGAATTTACGAGCAGTACTTC
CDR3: CASSWTGTRIYEQYF

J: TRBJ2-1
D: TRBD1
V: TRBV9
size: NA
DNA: TGTGCCAGCAGCGCCGACAGGGGCGGTTTATACAATGAGCAGTTCTTC
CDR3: CASSADRGGLYNEQFF

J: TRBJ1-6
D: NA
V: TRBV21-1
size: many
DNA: TGTGCCAGCAGCAATGGTAGCAGAAATTCACCCCTCCACTTT
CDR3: CASSNGSRNSPLHF

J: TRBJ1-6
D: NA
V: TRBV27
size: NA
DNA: TGTGCCAGCAGACCGACGGGCGATAATTCACCCCTCCACTTT
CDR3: CASRPTGDNSPLHF

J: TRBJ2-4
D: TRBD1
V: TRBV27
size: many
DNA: TGTGCCAGCAGTTCACCTGGACAGGGAAAAAACATTCAGTACTTC
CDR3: CASSSPGQGKNIQYF

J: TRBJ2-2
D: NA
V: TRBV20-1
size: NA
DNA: TGCAGTGCTAGAGATCTGACTGGTTCCGGGGAGCTGTTTTTT
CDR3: CSARDLTGSGELFF

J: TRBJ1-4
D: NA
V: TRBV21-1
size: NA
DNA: TGTGCCAGCAGCTCCAGGCGTGAAAAACTGTTTTTT
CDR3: CASSSRREKLFF

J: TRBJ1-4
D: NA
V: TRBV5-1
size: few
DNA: TGCGCCAGCAGCCCCCGTCACAGGGAAAAACTGTTTTTT
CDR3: CASSPRHREKLFF

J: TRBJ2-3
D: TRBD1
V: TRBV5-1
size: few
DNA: TGCGCCAGCACCGTGGACAGGGGTGAAACAGATACGCAGTATTTT
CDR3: CASTVDRGETDTQYF

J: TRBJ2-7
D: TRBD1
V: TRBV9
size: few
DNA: TGTGCCAGCAGCGCCGGGACAGCGAACTACGAGCAGTACTTC
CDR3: CASSAGTANYEQYF

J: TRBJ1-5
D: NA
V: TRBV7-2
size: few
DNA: TGTGCCAGCAGCTTAACCTCGGGGGGGGGCTCTCAGCCCCAGCATTTT
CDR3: CASSLTSGGGSQPQHF

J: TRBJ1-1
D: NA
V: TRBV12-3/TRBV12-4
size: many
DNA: TGTGCCAGCCACCCGGGACGACATATGAACACTGAAGCTTTCTTT
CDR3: CASHPGRHMNTEAFF

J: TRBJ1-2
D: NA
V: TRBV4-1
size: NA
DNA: TGCGCCAGCAGCCAAGATCTCGGACCGTTCTATGGCTACACCTTC
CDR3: CASSQDLGPFYGYTF

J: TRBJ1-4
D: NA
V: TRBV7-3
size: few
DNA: TGTGCCAGCAGTTCCTCCGCGGGACCGGATGAAAAACTGTTTTTT
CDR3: CASSSSAGPDEKLFF

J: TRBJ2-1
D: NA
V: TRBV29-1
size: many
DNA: TGCAGCGTTGGCTTGGGGGGCGGATTGAATGAGCAGTTCTTC
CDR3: CSVGLGGGLNEQFF

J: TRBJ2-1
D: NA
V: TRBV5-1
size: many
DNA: TGCGCCAGCAGGGCGGGTTACAATGAGCAGTTCTTC
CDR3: CASRAGYNEQFF

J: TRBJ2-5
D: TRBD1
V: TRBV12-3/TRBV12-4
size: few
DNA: TGTGCCAGCAGTCCTGGGACAGTAGGGGAGACCCAGTACTTC
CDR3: CASSPGTVGETQYF

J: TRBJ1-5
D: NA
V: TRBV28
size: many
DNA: TGTGCCAGCACCCCCGGGAGGAGCAATCAGCCCCAGCATTTT
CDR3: CASTPGRSNQPQHF

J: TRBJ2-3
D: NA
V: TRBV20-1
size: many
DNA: TGCAGTGCTTTGGGTAGCGGCACAGATACGCAGTATTTT
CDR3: CSALGSGTDTQYF

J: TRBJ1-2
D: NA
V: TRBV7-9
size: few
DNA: TGTGCCAGCAGCTCCACAGGGTTGGGCTATGGCTACACCTTC
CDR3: CASSSTGLGYGYTF

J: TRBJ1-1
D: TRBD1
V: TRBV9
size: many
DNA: TGTGCCAGCAGCGTAGGTGACAGGGGGTTAGCTGAAGCTTTCTTT
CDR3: CASSVGDRGLAEAFF

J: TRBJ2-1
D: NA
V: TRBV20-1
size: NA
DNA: TGCAGTGCAATACGACAGTCCAATGAGCAGTTCTTC
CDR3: CSAIRQSNEQFF

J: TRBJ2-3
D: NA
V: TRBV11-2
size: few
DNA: TGTGCCAGCAGCCAACGGGGGTTGGTCACAGATACGCAGTATTTT
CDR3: CASSQRGLVTDTQYF

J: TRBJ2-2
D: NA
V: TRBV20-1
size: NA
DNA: TGCAGTGCCAGACTCCAGGGGAACACCGGGGAGCTGTTTTTT
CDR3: CSARLQGNTGELFF